The next 23 T cell receptor beta chains were all read from a single sample in a study of tumor-infiltrating lymphocytes in primary liver carcinoma. The tissue used was unsorted bulk material of roughly 17-31 mg. RNA and DNA were co-extracted from it with the AllPrep DNA/RNA mini kit. TCR beta cDNA was made from 400 to 500 ng total RNA with a constant-region primer. What produced the TCR beta libraries was three nested multiplex PCR rounds using slightly modified ARM-PCR. The opening two PCR rounds, ten to eleven cycles each, paired TRBV1-TRBV30 forward primers with a C-beta reverse primer. A single record per CDR3 protein comes from TCRdb applying MiXCR to the multiplex PCR reads. Seen here are 150,000 to 200,000 distinct CDR3 sequences, over 80% observed once, and the top ten hold around 18%. The sample consisted of tumor tissue from primary liver carcinoma. These receptors all stem from a middle-aged man with primary liver carcinoma and hepatitis B virus infection.

Details on this clonotype: The junction differs from germline at one of its ends, possibly a read error. The chain combines TRBV11-2 with TRBJ2-7, with no clear D. There are 15 residues in the CDR3. Germline assignment: CDR1 SGHAT and CDR2 FQNNGV. The chain's CDR3 is CARSLRWIRENEQYF. CDR3 sequence (DNA): TGTGCCAGGAGCTTACGATGGATAAGGGAAAACGAACAGTACTTC.

CDR3 nucleotides: TGTGCCAGCAGCGATAGCGAGAGATCTACATATACGCAGTATTTT. Translation gives CASSDSERSTYTQYF. The rearrangement links TRBV11-2 to TRBJ2-3; possibly TRBD2 for D (5 bases). V was shortened by 5 bases and J by 7 bases, with 19 bases between the two germline ends. The CDR3 runs 15 residues. The germline V gene encodes CDR1 SGHAT and CDR2 FQNNGV.

Comments on this clonotype: A read error may produce the germline difference seen at one junction end. This chain joins TRBV11-1 and TRBJ2-1; TRBD2 might be the D (5 bases). CDR3 length: 16 residues. Germline CDR1 SGHAT, CDR2 FQDESV (reference sequence). Written as DNA, the CDR3 is TGTACCAGCAGCCCCCGGGTGGCGGACTCCTACAATGAGCACCTCTTC. As protein: CTSSPRVADSYNEHLF.

Details on this clonotype: Because the CDR3's place on the DNA is in doubt, the DNA is left out and the CDR3 is given as listed by TCRdb. This sequence joins TRBV6-6 and TRBJ2-7; TRBD1 is the table's D call and was not checked against the DNA. A total of 16 residues make up the CDR3, ends included. Germline V lookup: CDR1 MNHNY, CDR2 SVGAGI (reference sequence). CDR3 region: CASSQLVGKGSYEQYF.

J is TRBJ2-4 and V is TRBV12-3 or TRBV12-4, with D possibly matching TRBD1 (6 bases). V lost 6 bases, J lost 6 bases, and 24 bases lay in between. The CDR3 covers 17 residues. For the CDR3, the DNA is TGTGCCAGCAGCTTTTTTGGCCCGGGACATAATACAAACATTCAGTACTTC. This sequence encodes CASSFFGPGHNTNIQYF.

Regarding this clonotype: The CDR3 carries no conserved terminal phenylalanine or tryptophan, so it likely arises from a read error. The chain couples TRBV7-9 to TRBJ2-2; TRBD1 agrees at 7 bases. Germline CDR1 is SEHNR and CDR2 is FQNEAQ (reference sequence). This CDR3 is built from 13 residues. The CDR3 loop reads CASSDRVAGELFI. The CDR3 DNA follows: TGCGCCAGCAGCGACAGGGTAGCGGGGGAGCTGTTTATT.

For this clonotype: One end of the junction does not line up with germline, which may come from a read error. J is TRBJ2-1 and V is TRBV29-1, with 15 bases fitting TRBD2. Germline V lookup: CDR1 SQVTM, CDR2 ANQGSEA. The CDR3 spans 15 residues. The CDR3 loop reads CDVGLAGGFYKEQFF. DNA of the CDR3: TGCGACGTTGGACTAGCGGGAGGGTTCTACAAAGAGCAGTTCTTC.

This clonotype is medium-sized in the sample. The gene calls are TRBV29-1 and TRBJ2-5, with 14 bases fitting TRBD2. J lost 5 bases, V lost 4 bases, and 6 bases had no gene match. The germline CDR1 and CDR2 sequences are SQVTM and ANQGSEA. The CDR3 has 15 residues. The CDR3 is CSVGGTSGSRETQYF. The CDR3 nucleotides read TGCAGCGTTGGTGGGACTAGCGGGAGTAGGGAGACCCAGTACTTC.

This rearrangement joins TRBV6-2 or TRBV6-3 to TRBJ2-1, with a tentative D call TRBD2 (6 bases). Germline V gene sequence: CDR1 MNHEY, CDR2 SVGEGT. The CDR3 runs to 17 residues. Trimming took 6 bases from V and 6 from J, leaving 24 bases between them. For the CDR3, the DNA is TGTGCCAGCAGGGTAGGTCTCACGGGAGAAGGGTGCAATGAGCAGTTCTTC. This sequence encodes CASRVGLTGEGCNEQFF.

The V and J genes are TRBV6-1 and TRBJ2-3, with D possibly being TRBD1 (5 bases). Per the germline V gene, CDR1 is MNHNS and CDR2 is SASEGT. This CDR3 spans 11 amino acids. The ends were cut back, 6 bases at V and 10 bases at J, with 11 bases in the middle. DNA for the CDR3: TGTGCCAGCAGATTAGGGGCAGCGCAGTATTTT. It translates to CASRLGAAQYF.

A note on this clonotype: Likely a read error: the CDR3 ends without its conserved phenylalanine or tryptophan. The J gene is TRBJ2-3, the V gene TRBV5-4; 8 nucleotides match TRBD1. Germline values: CDR1 SGHNT, CDR2 YYREEE (reference sequence). The CDR3 is made up of 15 amino acids. In nucleotides, the CDR3 is TGTGCTAGCAGCCTGGGGACAGGATGGGCAGATACGCAGTATTAT. Its translation is CASSLGTGWADTQYY.

Comment on this clonotype: One end of the junction is discordant with germline, which a read error may explain. The chain couples TRBV4-2 to TRBJ2-1, with TRBD2 matching over 7 bases. Germline loops: CDR1 LGHNA, CDR2 YNFKEQ. This CDR3 region has 16 residues. CDR3 loop: CTSSQLSGLSYNKQLF. The CDR3 DNA reads TGTACCAGCAGCCAACTTAGCGGGCTCTCCTACAATAAGCAGCTCTTC.

This clonotype was counted only a few times. Just one base apart from a much larger clone, this may be a read error. The gene calls are TRBV10-3 and TRBJ2-6; D remains ambiguous. CDR1 and CDR2 (germline): ENHRY, SYGVKD. CDR3 length: 14 amino acids. CDR3 in DNA: TGTGCCATCAAGGAGAACTCTGGGACCAACGTCCTGACTTTC. Translation: CAIKENSGTNVLTF.

V gene TRBV7-9 combines with J gene TRBJ1-3; possible D gene TRBD1, 5 bases. The CDR3 sequence is 15 residues long. The germline V gene encodes CDR1 SEHNR and CDR2 FQNEAQ (reference sequence). CDR3 in DNA: TGTGCAATCAGCCGGGACTCGAGCTCTGGAAACACCATATATTTT. It translates to CAISRDSSSGNTIYF.

Concerning this clonotype itself: At one boundary the junction diverges from the germline segment, which might be a read error. The CDR3 DNA reads TGTGCCAGCAGCGAAGAAAAGCGGGTGTGGGGGGGCAATAAGCAGTTCTTC. Its protein product is CASSEEKRVWGGNKQFF. V gene TRBV4-2 combines with J gene TRBJ2-1; tentative D call: TRBD2 (7 bases). Per the germline V gene, CDR1 is LGHNA and CDR2 is YNFKEQ. CDR3 length: 17 residues.

With regard to this clonotype: One end of the junction varies from germline; a read error may be responsible. The CDR3 DNA sequence: TGCGCCAGGAGCCCTGGAGAATGGGACTACGAGCAGTACTTC. This codes for CARSPGEWDYEQYF. This chain uses TRBV11-3 with TRBJ2-7; no firm D call. The CDR3 loop spans 14 amino acids. Germline loops: CDR1 SGHNT, CDR2 YENEEA.

The genes are TRBV10-2 and TRBJ2-7; no clear D gene. The CDR3 consists of 14 residues. Germline CDR1 WSHSY, CDR2 SAAADI. Trimming pared 7 bases from V and 6 bases from J, leaving 19 bases between. The DNA for the CDR3 is TGCGCCAGCATAGATAACTTCGGTCGACCCGAGCAGTACTTC. Encoded protein: CASIDNFGRPEQYF.

Turning to this clonotype: Just one base apart from a much larger clone, this may be a read error. The chain uses TRBV5-1 and TRBJ2-1, with 12 bases that match TRBD2. The V gene's germline CDR1 is SGHRS and CDR2 YFSETQ. CDR3 length: 15 amino acids. V was pared by 4 bases and J by 11 bases, with 10 bases of the junction left unmatched. The CDR3 spells CASSETSGSKHKQFF. CDR3 DNA: TGCGCCAGCAGCGAGACTAGCGGGAGTAAGCATAAGCAGTTCTTC.

Of note for this clonotype: Its ends do not fully match the called genes, so a read error is possible. This CDR3 reads CAGSLKGGLTNQPLHF. DNA of the CDR3: TGTGCCGGCAGCCTAAAAGGGGGACTGACGAATCAGCCTCTGCATTTT. The chain has TRBV11-2 and TRBJ1-5, with a tentative D call TRBD1 (6 bases). The germline gives CDR1 SGHAT, CDR2 FQNNGV. CDR3 length: 16 residues. The whole variable domain, filled in from reference TRBV11-2 and TRBJ1-5, reads EAGVAQSPRYKIIEKRQSVAFWCNPISGHATLYWYQQILGQGPKLLIQFQNNGVVDDSQLPKDRFSAERLKGVDSTLKIQPAKLEDSAVYLCAGSLKGGLTNQPLHFGDGTRLSIL.

As regards this clonotype: A single base separates this from a much larger clone, so it may be a read error. The CDR3 reads CASSSLSGLAVQFF. In DNA form, the CDR3 reads TGTGCCAGCAGCTCCCTATCGGGACTAGCGGTCCAGTTCTTC. J is TRBJ2-1 and V is TRBV7-8; 11 nucleotides agree with TRBD2. CDR1 is SGHVS and CDR2 is FQNEAQ in the germline V gene. The ends lost 4 bases at V and 13 bases at J; junction bases unmatched: 9. The CDR3 has 14 amino acids.

Remarks on this clonotype: The junction departs from germline at one end; a sequencing error may be responsible. The V gene is TRBV6-6, the J gene TRBJ2-7; D call uncertain. Germline CDR1 is MNHNY and CDR2 is SVGAGI (reference sequence). The CDR3 length is 14 residues. The CDR3 is CANSYSGGNYEQYF. The CDR3 bases are TGTGCCAACAGTTATTCCGGCGGCAACTACGAGCAGTACTTC.

Points on this clonotype: This CDR3 is missing its conserved last phenylalanine or tryptophan, likely due to a read error. The genes are TRBV11-3 and TRBJ2-3; 10 bases are shared with TRBD2. V gave up 4 bases and J gave up 3 bases; unmatched junction bases: 4. The CDR3 is 15 residues long. Germline V lookup: CDR1 SGHNT, CDR2 YENEEA. The CDR3: CASSCSGRRTDTQYH. In DNA, the CDR3 is TGTGCCAGCAGCTGTAGCGGGAGGCGGACAGATACGCAGTATCAT.

V usage is TRBV11-2 and J usage is TRBJ2-6, with 8 positions matching TRBD1. V lost 7 bases to trimming and J lost 17 bases; unmatched junction nucleotides: 37. The CDR3 consists of 21 residues. Germline lookup yields CDR1 SGHAT and CDR2 FQNNGV. In DNA form, the CDR3 reads TGTGCCAGCAATATGGGGGGAGACAGGGGCATTTCCCTCTCTGGGGCCAATGTCTTGACTTTC. As protein: CASNMGGDRGISLSGANVLTF.